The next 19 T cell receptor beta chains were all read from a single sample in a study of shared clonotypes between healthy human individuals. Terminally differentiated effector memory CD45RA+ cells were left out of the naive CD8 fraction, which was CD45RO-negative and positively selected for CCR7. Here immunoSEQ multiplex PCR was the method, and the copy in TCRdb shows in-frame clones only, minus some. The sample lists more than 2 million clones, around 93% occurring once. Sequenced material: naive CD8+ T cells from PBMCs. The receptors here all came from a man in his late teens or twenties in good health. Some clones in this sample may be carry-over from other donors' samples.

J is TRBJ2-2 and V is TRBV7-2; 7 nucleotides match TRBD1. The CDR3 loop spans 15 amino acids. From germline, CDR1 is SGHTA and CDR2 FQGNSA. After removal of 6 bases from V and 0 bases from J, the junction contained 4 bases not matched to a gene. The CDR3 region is CASSTGQTNTGELFF. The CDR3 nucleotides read TGTGCCAGCAGTACGGGACAGACGAACACCGGGGAGCTGTTTTTT.

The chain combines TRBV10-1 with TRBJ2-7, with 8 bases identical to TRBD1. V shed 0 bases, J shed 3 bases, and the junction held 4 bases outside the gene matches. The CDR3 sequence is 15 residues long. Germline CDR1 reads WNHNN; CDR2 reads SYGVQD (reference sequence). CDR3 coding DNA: TGCGCCAGCAGTGAGTCACGGACAGGGTTCTACGAGCAGTACTTC. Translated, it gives CASSESRTGFYEQYF.

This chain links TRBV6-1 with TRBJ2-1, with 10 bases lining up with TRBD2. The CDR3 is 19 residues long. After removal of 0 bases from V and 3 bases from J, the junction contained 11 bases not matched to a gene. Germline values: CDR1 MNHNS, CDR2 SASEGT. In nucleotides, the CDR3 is TGTGCCAGCAGTGAAGCTTTTTATCGGACTAGCGGCGTCTACAATGAGCAGTTCTTC. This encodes CASSEAFYRTSGVYNEQFF.

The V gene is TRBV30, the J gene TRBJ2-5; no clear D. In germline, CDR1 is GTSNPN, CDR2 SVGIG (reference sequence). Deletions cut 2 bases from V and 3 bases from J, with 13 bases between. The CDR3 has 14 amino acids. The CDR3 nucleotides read TGTGCCTGGAGTCCGTGGGCAGGAGAAGAGACCCAGTACTTC. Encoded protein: CAWSPWAGEETQYF.

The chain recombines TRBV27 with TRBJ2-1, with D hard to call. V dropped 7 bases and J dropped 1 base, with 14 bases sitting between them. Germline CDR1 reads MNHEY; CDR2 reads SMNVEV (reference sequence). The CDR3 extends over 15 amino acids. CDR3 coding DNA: TGTGCCAGCACCGATTCGCCCTGGTCCTACAATGAGCAGTTCTTC. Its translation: CASTDSPWSYNEQFF.

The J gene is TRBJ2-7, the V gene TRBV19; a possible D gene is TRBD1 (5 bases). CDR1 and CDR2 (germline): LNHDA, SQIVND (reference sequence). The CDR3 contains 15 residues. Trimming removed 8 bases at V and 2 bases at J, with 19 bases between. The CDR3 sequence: CASGPRDSLTYEQYF. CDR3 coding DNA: TGTGCCAGTGGCCCCCGAGACAGCCTCACCTACGAGCAGTACTTC.

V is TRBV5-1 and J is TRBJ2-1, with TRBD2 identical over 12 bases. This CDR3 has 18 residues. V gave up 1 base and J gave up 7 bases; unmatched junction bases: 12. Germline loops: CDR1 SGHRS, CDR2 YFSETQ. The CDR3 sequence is CASSLPSRTSGNLNEQFF. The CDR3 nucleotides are TGCGCCAGCAGCTTGCCCTCCCGGACTAGCGGGAATCTGAATGAGCAGTTCTTC.

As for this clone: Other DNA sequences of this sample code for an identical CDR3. The CDR3 nucleotides read TGTGCCAGCAGCGTAGCGGCTAGCGGGAGCTACGAGCAGTACTTC. It specifies CASSVAASGSYEQYF. The rearrangement joins TRBV9 to TRBJ2-7; 10 nucleotides agree with TRBD2. Germline V lookup: CDR1 SGDLS, CDR2 YYNGEE. V trimming: 0 bases; J trimming: 3 bases; junction bases outside the gene matches: 3. CDR3 length: 15 amino acids.

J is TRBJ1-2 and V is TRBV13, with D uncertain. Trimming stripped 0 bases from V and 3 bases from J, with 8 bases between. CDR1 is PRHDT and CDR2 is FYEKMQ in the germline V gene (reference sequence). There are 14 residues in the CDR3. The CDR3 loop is CASSLGRSYYGYTF. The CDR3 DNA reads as TGTGCCAGCAGCTTAGGGCGGAGCTACTATGGCTACACCTTC.

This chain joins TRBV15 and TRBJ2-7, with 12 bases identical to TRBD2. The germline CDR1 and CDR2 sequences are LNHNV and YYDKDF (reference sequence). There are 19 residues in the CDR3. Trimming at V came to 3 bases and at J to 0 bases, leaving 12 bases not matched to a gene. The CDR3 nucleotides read TGTGCCACCAGCAGTGACAGCCCGGGACTAGCGGGTCCCTCCTACGAGCAGTACTTC. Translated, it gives CATSSDSPGLAGPSYEQYF.

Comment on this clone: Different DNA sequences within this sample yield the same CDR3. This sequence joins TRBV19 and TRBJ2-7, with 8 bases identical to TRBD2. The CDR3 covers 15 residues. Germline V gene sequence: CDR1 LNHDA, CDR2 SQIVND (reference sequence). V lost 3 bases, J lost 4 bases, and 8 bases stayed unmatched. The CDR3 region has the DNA TGTGCCAGTAGTATTGGGGCTAGCGGGTCGTACGAGCAGTACTTC. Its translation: CASSIGASGSYEQYF.

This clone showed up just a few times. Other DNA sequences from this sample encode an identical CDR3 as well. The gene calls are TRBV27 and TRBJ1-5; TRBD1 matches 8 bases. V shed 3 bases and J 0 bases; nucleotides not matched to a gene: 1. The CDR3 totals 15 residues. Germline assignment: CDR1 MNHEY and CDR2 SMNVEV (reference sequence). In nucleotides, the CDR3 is TGTGCCAGCAGTTTGACAGGGGATAGCAATCAGCCCCAGCATTTT. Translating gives CASSLTGDSNQPQHF.

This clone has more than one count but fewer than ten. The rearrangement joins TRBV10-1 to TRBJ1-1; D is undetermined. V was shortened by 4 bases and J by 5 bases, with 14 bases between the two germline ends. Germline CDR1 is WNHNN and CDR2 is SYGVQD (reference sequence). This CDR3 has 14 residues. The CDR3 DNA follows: TGCGCCAGCAGTGCCTCAGAGGTTTGGACTGAAGCTTTCTTT. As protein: CASSASEVWTEAFF.

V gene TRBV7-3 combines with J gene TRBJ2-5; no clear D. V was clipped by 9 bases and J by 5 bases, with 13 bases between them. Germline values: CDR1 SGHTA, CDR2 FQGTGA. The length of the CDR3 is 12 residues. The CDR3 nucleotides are TGTGCCAGTGGGCTGGGGTGCGAGACCCAGTACTTC. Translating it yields CASGLGCETQYF.

The CDR3 here is CASRSERDPYNEQFF. Written as DNA, the CDR3 is TGTGCCAGCAGGTCGGAGCGGGATCCCTACAATGAGCAGTTCTTC. The gene calls are TRBV6-1 and TRBJ2-1; TRBD2 agrees at 7 bases. The CDR3 extends over 15 amino acids. J was trimmed by 2 bases and V by 6 bases; bases with no gene match: 7. The germline gives CDR1 MNHNS, CDR2 SASEGT.

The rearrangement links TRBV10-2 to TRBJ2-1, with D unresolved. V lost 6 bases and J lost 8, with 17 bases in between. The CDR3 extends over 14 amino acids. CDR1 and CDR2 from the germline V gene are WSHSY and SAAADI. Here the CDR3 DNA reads TGCGCCAGCAGCGAGAGAGCTCCAAATTATGAGCAGTTCTTC. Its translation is CASSERAPNYEQFF.

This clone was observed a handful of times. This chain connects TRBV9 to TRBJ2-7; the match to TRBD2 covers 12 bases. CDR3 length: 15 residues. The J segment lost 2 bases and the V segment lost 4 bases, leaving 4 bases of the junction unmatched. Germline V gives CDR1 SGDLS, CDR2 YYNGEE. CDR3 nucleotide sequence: TGTGCCAGCAGCCCCGGACTAGCGGGAACCTACGAGCAGTACTTC. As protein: CASSPGLAGTYEQYF.

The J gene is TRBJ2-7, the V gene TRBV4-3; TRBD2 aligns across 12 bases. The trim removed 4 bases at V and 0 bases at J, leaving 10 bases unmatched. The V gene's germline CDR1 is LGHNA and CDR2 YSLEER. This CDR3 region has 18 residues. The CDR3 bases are TGCGCCAGCAGCCCAGGGACTAGCGGGTGGGGGGCCTCCTACGAGCAGTACTTC. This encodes CASSPGTSGWGASYEQYF.

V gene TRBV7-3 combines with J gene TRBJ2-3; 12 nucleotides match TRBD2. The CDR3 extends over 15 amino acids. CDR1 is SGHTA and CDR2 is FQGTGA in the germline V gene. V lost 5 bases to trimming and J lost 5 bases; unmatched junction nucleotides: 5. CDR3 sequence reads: CASSPTSGSLDTQYF. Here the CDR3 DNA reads TGTGCCAGCAGCCCGACTAGCGGGAGCTTAGATACGCAGTATTTT.